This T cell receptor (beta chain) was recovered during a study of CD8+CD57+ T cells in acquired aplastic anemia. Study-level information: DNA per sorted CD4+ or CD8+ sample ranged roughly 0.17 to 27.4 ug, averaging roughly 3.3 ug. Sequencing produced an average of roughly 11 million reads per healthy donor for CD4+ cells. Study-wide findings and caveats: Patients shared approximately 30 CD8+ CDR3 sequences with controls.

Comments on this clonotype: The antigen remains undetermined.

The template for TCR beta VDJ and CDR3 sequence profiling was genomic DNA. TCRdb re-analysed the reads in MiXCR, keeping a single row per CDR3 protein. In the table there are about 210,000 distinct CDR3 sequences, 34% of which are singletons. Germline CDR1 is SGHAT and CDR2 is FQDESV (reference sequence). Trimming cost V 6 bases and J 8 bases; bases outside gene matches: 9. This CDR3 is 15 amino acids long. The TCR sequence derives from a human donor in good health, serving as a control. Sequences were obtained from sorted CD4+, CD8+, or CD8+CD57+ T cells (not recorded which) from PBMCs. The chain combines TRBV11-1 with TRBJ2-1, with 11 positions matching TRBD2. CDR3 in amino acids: CASRRLAGGGYEQFF. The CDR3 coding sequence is TGTGCCAGCAGGCGCCTAGCGGGGGGAGGGTATGAGCAGTTCTTC.